This entry lists 21 T cell receptor beta chains sequenced from one sample in a study of blood T cell repertoires in COVID-19. Sequencing used immunoSEQ multiplex PCR; TCRdb keeps in-frame clones, though not all of them. The table has under 300,000 clones, roughly 90% seen once. The sequenced sample was PBMCs or T cells enriched from blood (not recorded which). The origin of the receptors is a young woman with acute COVID-19.

The chain carries TRBV6-5 and TRBJ1-2; no clear D. CDR3 length equals 14 residues. V shed 7 bases and J shed 0 bases, with 12 bases lying between them. Per germline, CDR1 MNHEY and CDR2 SVGAGI. Written as DNA, the CDR3 is TGTGCCAGCACCCACCCCCAGTCTAACTATGGCTACACCTTC. This gives the protein CASTHPQSNYGYTF.

This rearrangement joins TRBV5-1 to TRBJ2-3, with 8 bases that match TRBD2. V lost 4 bases and J lost 0; bases outside the gene matches: 4. This CDR3 is 15 amino acids long. CDR1 and CDR2 (germline): SGHRS, YFSETQ. This CDR3 reads CASSRSGESTDTQYF. The CDR3 nucleotides read TGCGCCAGCAGCCGTAGCGGGGAGAGCACAGATACGCAGTATTTT.

Of note for this clone: The same CDR3 can be traced to other DNA sequences in this sample. The chain carries TRBV27 and TRBJ2-7, with TRBD1 matching over 7 bases. The CDR3 extends over 15 amino acids. The V segment lost 0 bases and the J segment 3 bases; nucleotides outside the gene matches: 5. CDR1 and CDR2 from the germline V gene are MNHEY and SMNVEV (reference sequence). The CDR3 sequence: CASSLSGGPLYEQYF. In DNA form, the CDR3 reads TGTGCCAGCAGTTTATCAGGGGGCCCCCTCTACGAGCAGTACTTC.

This clone was found once. The V and J genes are TRBV5-1 and TRBJ2-6; possibly TRBD2 for D (5 bases). The CDR3 sequence is 17 residues long. V was trimmed by 3 bases and J by 0 bases, leaving 13 bases between them. CDR1 and CDR2 (germline): SGHRS, YFSETQ. The CDR3: CASSSTTGSSGANVLTF. The CDR3 region has the DNA TGCGCCAGCAGCTCCACTACGGGGTCCTCTGGGGCCAACGTCCTGACTTTC. The full variable domain, in which reference TRBV5-1 and TRBJ2-6 provide the parts outside the CDR3, is KAGVTQTPRYLIKTRGQQVTLSCSPISGHRSVSWYQQTPGQGLQFLFEYFSETQRNKGNFPGRFSGRQFSNSRSEMNVSTLELGDSALYLCASSSTTGSSGANVLTFGAGSRLTVL.

The chain carries TRBV24-1 and TRBJ2-7; 9 nucleotides agree with TRBD2. The length of the CDR3 is 14 residues. Germline V gene lookup returns CDR1 KGHDR and CDR2 SFDVKD. V gave up 7 bases and J gave up 5 bases; unmatched junction bases: 8. In nucleotides, the CDR3 is TGTGCCACCAGCGGCGGGACTAGCCTCCACGAGCAGTACTTC. This sequence encodes CATSGGTSLHEQYF.

The chain has TRBV9 and TRBJ2-7; 8 nucleotides agree with TRBD2. Trimming cost V 4 bases and J 1 base; bases outside gene matches: 4. The germline gives CDR1 SGDLS, CDR2 YYNGEE. The CDR3 contains 14 residues. Here the CDR3 reads CASSREGGSYEQYF. The CDR3 region has the DNA TGTGCCAGCAGCCGGGAGGGTGGGTCCTACGAGCAGTACTTC. The variable domain in full, with the rest retrieved from reference TRBV9 and TRBJ2-7, is DSGVTQTPKHLITATGQRVTLRCSPRSGDLSVYWYQQSLDQGLQFLIQYYNGEERAKGNILERFSAQQFPDLHSELNLSSLELGDSALYFCASSREGGSYEQYFGPGTRLTVT.

The chain combines TRBV14 with TRBJ1-2; 7 bases agree with TRBD1. V shed 4 bases and J 10 bases; nucleotides not matched to a gene: 12. The CDR3 consists of 14 residues. Germline CDR1 and CDR2: SGHDN and FVKESK. The CDR3 coding sequence is TGTGCCAGCAGCCCGAGACGGACAGGAGGGATCTACACCTTC. This codes for CASSPRRTGGIYTF.

The V gene is TRBV15, the J gene TRBJ1-1; D is undetermined. Germline V CDR1 and CDR2: LNHNV, YYDKDF (reference sequence). V was trimmed by 3 bases and J by 0 bases, leaving 5 bases between them. The CDR3 totals 13 residues. CDR3 sequence: CATSSRMNTEAFF. The CDR3 coding sequence is TGTGCCACCAGCAGCAGGATGAACACTGAAGCTTTCTTT.

This chain links TRBV4-1 with TRBJ2-5; D might be TRBD2 (7 bases). Looked up from germline, CDR1 is MGHRA and CDR2 is YSYEKL. This CDR3 is 18 amino acids long. V lost 2 bases, J lost 4 bases, and 23 bases lay in between. CDR3 DNA: TGCGCCAGCAGCCAAAGGTTCTCGGGGGGCGTTACTGCAGAGACCCAGTACTTC. Amino acid sequence: CASSQRFSGGVTAETQYF.

The rearrangement links TRBV5-1 to TRBJ1-4, with TRBD1 as a possible D gene (5 bases). Trimming removed 4 bases from V and 1 base from J, with 11 bases in between. There are 15 residues in the CDR3. CDR1 SGHRS and CDR2 YFSETQ come from the germline V gene. The CDR3 coding sequence is TGCGCCAGCAGCCTCGGCGGACAAACTAATGAAAAACTGTTTTTT. It is translated as CASSLGGQTNEKLFF.

The chain uses TRBV11-2 and TRBJ2-1; 10 nucleotides match TRBD2. Germline values: CDR1 SGHAT, CDR2 FQNNGV. CDR3 length: 16 residues. V dropped 0 bases and J dropped 8; count of bases not matched to a gene: 7. DNA of the CDR3: TGTGCCAGCAGCTTAGATCCAGCGGGGGGGCCGTATGAGCAGTTCTTC. This sequence encodes CASSLDPAGGPYEQFF.

This clone was seen just once. V gene TRBV5-1 combines with J gene TRBJ1-1, with no clear D. Germline V gene sequence: CDR1 SGHRS, CDR2 YFSETQ. V shed 0 bases and J shed 0 bases, with 12 bases lying between them. CDR3 length equals 16 residues. The CDR3 bases are TGCGCCAGCAGCTTGGTCCGGGGAGGGATGAACACTGAAGCTTTCTTT. Its protein is CASSLVRGGMNTEAFF.

The chain combines TRBV7-2 with TRBJ2-7; tentatively, D is TRBD2 (6 bases). There are 18 residues in the CDR3. CDR1 is SGHTA and CDR2 is FQGNSA in the germline V gene. V was clipped by 2 bases and J by 6 bases, with 26 bases between them. CDR3 in amino acids: CASSLRLARSHLGGEQYF. As DNA, the CDR3 is TGTGCCAGCAGCTTAAGGTTAGCCCGATCCCATTTGGGAGGCGAGCAGTACTTC. Combining the CDR3 with reference TRBV7-2 and TRBJ2-7 gives the whole variable domain GAGVSQSPSNKVTEKGKDVELRCDPISGHTALYWYRQSLGQGLEFLIYFQGNSAPDKSGLPSDRFSAERTGGSVSTLTIQRTQQEDSAVYLCASSLRLARSHLGGEQYFGPGTRLTVT.

The V gene is TRBV6-6, the J gene TRBJ2-3; possibly TRBD2 for D (6 bases). The CDR3 sequence is 15 residues long. CDR1 is MNHNY and CDR2 is SVGAGI in the germline V gene (reference sequence). Trimming took 6 bases from V and 2 from J, leaving 15 bases between them. This chain's CDR3 is CASRPGRRDTDTQYF. The DNA of the CDR3 is TGTGCCAGCAGACCGGGGCGGAGGGACACAGATACGCAGTATTTT.

The CDR3 loop is CSASFLPSASTDTQYF. The CDR3 region has the DNA TGCAGTGCTAGTTTCCTGCCTAGCGCAAGCACAGATACGCAGTATTTT. The chain is built from TRBV20-1 and TRBJ2-3, with D possibly TRBD2 on 6 matching bases. Trimming pared 3 bases from V and 0 bases from J, leaving 16 bases between. The CDR3 totals 16 residues. Germline assignment: CDR1 DFQATT and CDR2 SNEGSKA (reference sequence).

This clone came up once. The chain carries TRBV15 and TRBJ1-2; D is unresolved. Germline values: CDR1 LNHNV, CDR2 YYDKDF (reference sequence). The germline V and J ends were trimmed by 1 base and 7 bases, with 7 bases remaining between them. The CDR3 covers 12 residues. The CDR3 DNA reads as TGTGCCACCAGCAGAGGGGAGGGTGGCTACACCTTC. Translation gives CATSRGEGGYTF.

The chain combines TRBV5-4 with TRBJ2-1, with D maybe TRBD2 (5 bases). Trimming took off 2 bases at V and 4 bases at J, with 13 bases between the two ends. The CDR3 totals 15 residues. Germline lookup yields CDR1 SGHNT and CDR2 YYREEE (reference sequence). The CDR3 DNA follows: TGTGCCAGCAGCTTACGGGATCGTCCGTACAATGAGCAGTTCTTC. Its translation is CASSLRDRPYNEQFF.

This clone was detected a few times. The J gene is TRBJ1-2, the V gene TRBV25-1; tentative D call: TRBD1 (6 bases). Germline V gene data show CDR1 as MGHDK and CDR2 as SYGVNS. Trimming took off 2 bases at V and 8 bases at J, with 12 bases between the two ends. This CDR3 region has 13 residues. This CDR3 is CASSELGQKGYTF. The DNA of the CDR3 is TGTGCCAGCAGTGAACTCGGACAGAAAGGCTACACCTTC.

This clone has just one count. The chain has TRBV5-4 and TRBJ2-7; 13 bases map to TRBD2. The CDR3 covers 15 residues. The V and J ends lost 4 bases and 5 bases, in that order; junction bases with no gene match: 6. Germline V gives CDR1 SGHNT, CDR2 YYREEE (reference sequence). The DNA for the CDR3 is TGTGCCAGCAGCCCGGGACTAGCGGGGATCGACGAGCAGTACTTC. As protein: CASSPGLAGIDEQYF.

The chain employs TRBV7-9 and TRBJ1-2; tentatively, D is TRBD1 (5 bases). V gave up 6 bases and J gave up 5 bases, with 7 bases separating them. The CDR3 covers 11 residues. Germline lookup yields CDR1 SEHNR and CDR2 FQNEAQ (reference sequence). The CDR3 bases are TGTGCCAGCAGGACAGCTTATGGCTACACCTTC. Protein product: CASRTAYGYTF. The complete variable domain, with remaining parts taken from reference TRBV7-9 and TRBJ1-2, reads DTGVSQNPRHKITKRGQNVTFRCDPISEHNRLYWYRQTLGQGPEFLTYFQNEAQLEKSRLLSDRFSAERPKGSFSTLEIQRTEQGDSAMYLCASRTAYGYTFGSGTRLTVV.

This rearrangement joins TRBV15 to TRBJ2-7; 11 nucleotides align to TRBD2. This CDR3 has 15 residues. The V gene's germline CDR1 is LNHNV and CDR2 YYDKDF (reference sequence). J gave up 0 bases and V 3 bases, and 1 base lay outside the gene matches. The CDR3 nucleotides read TGTGCCACCAGCAGGACTAGCGGGACCTCCTACGAGCAGTACTTC. Protein sequence: CATSRTSGTSYEQYF.